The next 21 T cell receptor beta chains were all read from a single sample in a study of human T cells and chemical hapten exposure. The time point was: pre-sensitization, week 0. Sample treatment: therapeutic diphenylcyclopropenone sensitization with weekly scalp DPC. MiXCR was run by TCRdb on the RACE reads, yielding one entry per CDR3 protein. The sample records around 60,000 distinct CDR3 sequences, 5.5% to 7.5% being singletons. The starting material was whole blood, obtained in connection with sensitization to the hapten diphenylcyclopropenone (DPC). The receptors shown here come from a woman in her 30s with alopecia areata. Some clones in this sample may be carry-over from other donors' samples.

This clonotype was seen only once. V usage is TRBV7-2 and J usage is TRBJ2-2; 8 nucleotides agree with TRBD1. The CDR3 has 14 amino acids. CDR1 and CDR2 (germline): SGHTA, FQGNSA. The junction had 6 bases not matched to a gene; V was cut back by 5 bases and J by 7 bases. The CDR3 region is CASSPQGQDGELFF. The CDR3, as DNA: TGTGCCAGCAGCCCTCAGGGACAGGACGGGGAGCTGTTTTTT.

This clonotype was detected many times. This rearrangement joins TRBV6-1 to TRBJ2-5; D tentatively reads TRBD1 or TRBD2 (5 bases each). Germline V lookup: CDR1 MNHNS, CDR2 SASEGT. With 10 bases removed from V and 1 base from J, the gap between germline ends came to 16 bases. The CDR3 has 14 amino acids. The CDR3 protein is CANRGDGIQETQYF. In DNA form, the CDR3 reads TGTGCCAACAGAGGGGACGGCATCCAAGAGACCCAGTACTTC.

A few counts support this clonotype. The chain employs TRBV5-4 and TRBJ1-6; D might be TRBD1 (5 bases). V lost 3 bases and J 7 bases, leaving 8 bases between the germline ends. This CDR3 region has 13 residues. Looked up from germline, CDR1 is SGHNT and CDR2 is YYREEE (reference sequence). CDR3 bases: TGTGCCAGCAGCTCGGAGGGGAATTCACCCCTCCACTTT. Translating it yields CASSSEGNSPLHF. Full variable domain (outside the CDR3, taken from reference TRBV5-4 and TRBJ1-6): ETGVTQSPTHLIKTRGQQVTLRCSSQSGHNTVSWYQQALGQGPQFIFQYYREEENGRGNFPPRFSGLQFPNYSSELNVNALELDDSALYLCASSSEGNSPLHFGNGTRLTVT.

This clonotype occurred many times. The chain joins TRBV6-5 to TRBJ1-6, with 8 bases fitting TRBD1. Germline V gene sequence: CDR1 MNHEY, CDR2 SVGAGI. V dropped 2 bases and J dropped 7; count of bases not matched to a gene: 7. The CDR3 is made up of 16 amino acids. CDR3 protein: CASSYPSGQGNSPLHF. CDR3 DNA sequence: TGTGCCAGCAGTTACCCCTCCGGACAGGGAAATTCACCCCTCCACTTT.

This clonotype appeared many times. In nucleotides, the CDR3 is TGTGCCAGCAGTTTAGAAGGGTACGAGCAGTACTTC. It is translated as CASSLEGYEQYF. V and J are TRBV12-3 or TRBV12-4 and TRBJ2-7; D not resolved. The V and J ends lost 1 base and 4 bases respectively, with 5 bases between them. CDR3 length equals 12 residues.

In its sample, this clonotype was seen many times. This chain's CDR3 is CASSLTANYGYTF. CDR3 sequence (DNA): TGTGCCAGCAGTCTGACAGCCAACTATGGCTACACCTTC. This sequence joins TRBV6-5 and TRBJ1-2, with D perhaps TRBD1 (5 bases). Between the trimmed V and J ends, which lost 5 bases and 2 bases, there was a span of 9 bases. Germline loops: CDR1 MNHEY, CDR2 SVGAGI. The CDR3 is 13 residues long.

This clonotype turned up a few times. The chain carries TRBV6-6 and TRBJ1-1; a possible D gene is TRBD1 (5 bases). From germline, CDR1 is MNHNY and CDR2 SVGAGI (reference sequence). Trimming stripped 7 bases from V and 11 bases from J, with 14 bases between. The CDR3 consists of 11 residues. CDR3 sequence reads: CASTPGSGAFF. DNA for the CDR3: TGTGCCAGCACCCCAGGGTCGGGGGCTTTCTTT.

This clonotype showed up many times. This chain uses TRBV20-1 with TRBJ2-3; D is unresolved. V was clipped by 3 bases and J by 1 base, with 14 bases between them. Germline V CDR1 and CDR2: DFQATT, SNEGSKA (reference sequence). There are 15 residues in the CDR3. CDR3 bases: TGCAGTGCTAGCGGCGACCAGCTCGGCACAGATACGCAGTATTTT. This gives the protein CSASGDQLGTDTQYF.

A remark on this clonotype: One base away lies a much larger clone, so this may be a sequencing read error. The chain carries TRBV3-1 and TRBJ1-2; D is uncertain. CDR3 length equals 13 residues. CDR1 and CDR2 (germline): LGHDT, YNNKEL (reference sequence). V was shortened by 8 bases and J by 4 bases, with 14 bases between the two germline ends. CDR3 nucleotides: TGTGCCAGCTTTGGCCGGAGGATCTATGGCTACACCTTC. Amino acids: CASFGRRIYGYTF.

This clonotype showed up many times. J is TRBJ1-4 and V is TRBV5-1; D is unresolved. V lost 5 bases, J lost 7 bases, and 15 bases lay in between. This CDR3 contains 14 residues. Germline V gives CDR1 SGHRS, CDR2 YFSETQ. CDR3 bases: TGCGCCAGCAGTCACGGCACGGGAGGTGAAAAACTGTTTTTT. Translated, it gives CASSHGTGGEKLFF.

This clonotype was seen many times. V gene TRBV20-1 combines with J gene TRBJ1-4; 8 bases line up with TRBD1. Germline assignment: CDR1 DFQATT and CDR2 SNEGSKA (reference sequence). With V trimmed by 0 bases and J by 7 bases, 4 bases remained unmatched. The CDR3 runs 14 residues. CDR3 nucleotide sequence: TGCAGTGCTAGAGAGGGGACAGGAATTGAAAAACTGTTTTTT. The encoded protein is CSAREGTGIEKLFF.

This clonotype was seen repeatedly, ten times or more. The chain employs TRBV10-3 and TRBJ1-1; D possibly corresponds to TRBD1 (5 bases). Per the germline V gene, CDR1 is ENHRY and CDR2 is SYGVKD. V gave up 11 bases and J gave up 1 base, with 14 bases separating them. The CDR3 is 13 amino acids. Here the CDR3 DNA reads TGTGCCCTGCGTGTCGGGACGAACACTGAAGCTTTCTTT. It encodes CALRVGTNTEAFF.

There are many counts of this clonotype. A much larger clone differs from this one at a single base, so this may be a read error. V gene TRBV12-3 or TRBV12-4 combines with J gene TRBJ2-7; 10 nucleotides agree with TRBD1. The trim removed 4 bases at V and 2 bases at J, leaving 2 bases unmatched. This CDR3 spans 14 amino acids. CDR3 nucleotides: TGTGCCAGCAGTTCGGGACAGGGGACCTACGAGCAGTACTTC. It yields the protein CASSSGQGTYEQYF.

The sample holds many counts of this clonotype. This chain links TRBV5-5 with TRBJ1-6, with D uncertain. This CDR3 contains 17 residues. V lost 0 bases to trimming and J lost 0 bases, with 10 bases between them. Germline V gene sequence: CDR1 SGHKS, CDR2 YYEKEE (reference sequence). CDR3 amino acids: CASSLGPQSSYNSPLHF. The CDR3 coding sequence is TGTGCCAGCAGCTTGGGACCCCAGAGCTCCTATAATTCACCCCTCCACTTT.

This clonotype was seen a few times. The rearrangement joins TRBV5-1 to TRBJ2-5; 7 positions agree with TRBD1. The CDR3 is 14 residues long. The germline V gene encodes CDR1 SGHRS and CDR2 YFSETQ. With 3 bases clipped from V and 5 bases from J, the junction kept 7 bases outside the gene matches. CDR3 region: CASSWGQIQETQYF. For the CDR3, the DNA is TGCGCCAGCAGCTGGGGACAGATCCAGGAGACCCAGTACTTC.

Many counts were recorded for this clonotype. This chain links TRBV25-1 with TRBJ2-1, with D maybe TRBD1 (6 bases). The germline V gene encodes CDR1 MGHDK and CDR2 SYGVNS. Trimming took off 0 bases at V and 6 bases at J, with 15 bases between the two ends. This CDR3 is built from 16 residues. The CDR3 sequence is CASSEYTASRGNEQFF. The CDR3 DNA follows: TGTGCCAGCAGTGAATACACGGCCTCCAGGGGCAATGAGCAGTTCTTC.

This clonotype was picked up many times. The DNA of the CDR3 is TGCGCCAGCAGCTTGGGGGTAAACACCGGGGAGCTGTTTTTT. This translates into CASSLGVNTGELFF. This chain uses TRBV5-1 with TRBJ2-2; D ambiguous. CDR1 and CDR2 (germline): SGHRS, YFSETQ. The CDR3 spans 14 residues. V was shortened by 0 bases and J by 2 bases, with 5 bases between the two germline ends.

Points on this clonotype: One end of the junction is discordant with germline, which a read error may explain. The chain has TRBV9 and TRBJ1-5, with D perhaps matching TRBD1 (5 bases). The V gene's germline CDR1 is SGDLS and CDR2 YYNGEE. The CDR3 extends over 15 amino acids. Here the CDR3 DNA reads TGTTCCAGCAGCCCTACTGCAGGGAGTAATCAGCCCCAGCATTTT. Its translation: CSSSPTAGSNQPQHF. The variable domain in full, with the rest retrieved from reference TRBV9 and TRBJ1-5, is DSGVTQTPKHLITATGQRVTLRCSPRSGDLSVYWYQQSLDQGLQFLIQYYNGEERAKGNILERFSAQQFPDLHSELNLSSLELGDSALYFCSSSPTAGSNQPQHFGDGTRLSIL.

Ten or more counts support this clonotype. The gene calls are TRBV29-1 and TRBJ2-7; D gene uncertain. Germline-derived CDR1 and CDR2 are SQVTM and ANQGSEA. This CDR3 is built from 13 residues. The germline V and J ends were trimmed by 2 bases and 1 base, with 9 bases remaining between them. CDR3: CSVESATSYEQYF. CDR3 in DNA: TGCAGCGTTGAATCGGCCACTTCCTACGAGCAGTACTTC.

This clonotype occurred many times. The CDR3: CASSIGTGGREQYF. The CDR3 DNA reads TGTGCCAGCAGCATCGGGACAGGGGGCCGCGAGCAGTACTTC. The rearrangement uses TRBV9 and TRBJ2-7, with 12 bases lining up with TRBD1. V dropped 4 bases and J dropped 6; count of bases not matched to a gene: 5. Per germline, CDR1 SGDLS and CDR2 YYNGEE. The CDR3 covers 14 residues.

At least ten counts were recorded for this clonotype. The CDR3 DNA follows: TGTGCCAGCAGTTTAAGGACAGGGGGAAGTACTAATGAAAAACTGTTTTTT. Amino acids: CASSLRTGGSTNEKLFF. The J gene is TRBJ1-4, the V gene TRBV27, with 10 bases fitting TRBD1. Looked up from germline, CDR1 is MNHEY and CDR2 is SMNVEV (reference sequence). J was trimmed by 2 bases and V by 2 bases; bases with no gene match: 5. This CDR3 has 17 residues.